One sample yielded the 30 T cell receptor beta chains listed below, sequenced in a study of identical twins. TCRdb reprocessed the 5' RACE reads with MiXCR, giving one entry per CDR3 protein. The top ten hold roughly 3.7% of the sample, which has about 240,000 distinct CDR3 sequences, approximately 12% seen once. Separately, the same data were catalogued under a study of yellow fever vaccine responses in identical twins.

Sequencing was performed on memory (CD45RO+) T cells sorted from blood. The receptors were gathered from a woman aged 18-29 years in good health.

This clonotype was seen only a few times. This rearrangement joins TRBV2 to TRBJ2-2, with a weak D call TRBD1 (5 bases). This CDR3 comprises 13 residues. Deletions cut 4 bases from V and 7 bases from J, with 10 bases between. Looked up from germline, CDR1 is SNHLY and CDR2 is FYNNEI. CDR3 in DNA: TGTGCCAGCAGTGGCAGGGTTCGCGGGGAGCTGTTTTTT. Residues: CASSGRVRGELFF.

About this clonotype itself: A much larger clone sits a single nucleotide away, making a read error possible. This rearrangement joins TRBV5-6 to TRBJ2-2; D may be TRBD2 (6 bases). Per germline, CDR1 SGHDT and CDR2 YYEEEE. The CDR3 contains 15 residues. As DNA, the CDR3 is TGTGCCATCAGCCCCGGGGGTTTCAACACCGGGGAGCTGTTTTTT. Amino acids: CAISPGGFNTGELFF.

The genes are TRBV29-1 and TRBJ2-2; TRBD1 matches 8 bases. The CDR3 loop spans 12 amino acids. Germline lookup yields CDR1 SQVTM and CDR2 ANQGSEA. J lost 7 bases, V lost 7 bases, and 5 bases had no gene match. The CDR3 loop reads CSADRGHGELFF. CDR3 in DNA: TGCAGCGCAGACAGGGGTCACGGGGAGCTGTTTTTT.

This clonotype was seen only a few times. This chain uses TRBV3-1 with TRBJ2-7; the D is unclear. CDR1 LGHDT and CDR2 YNNKEL come from the germline V gene (reference sequence). The CDR3 covers 11 residues. Trimming took off 0 bases at V and 9 bases at J, with 6 bases between the two ends. CDR3 region: CASSQDTVQYF. The CDR3 nucleotides are TGTGCCAGCAGCCAAGACACGGTGCAGTACTTC.

The table lists this clonotype with many counts. The CDR3, as DNA: TGTGCCAGCAGCCAAGTGGACAGGGCCTACGAGCAGTACTTC. Protein: CASSQVDRAYEQYF. The chain has TRBV4-2 and TRBJ2-7, with 8 bases fitting TRBD1. V shed 1 base, J shed 2 bases, and the junction held 1 base outside the gene matches. This CDR3 contains 14 residues. Germline loops: CDR1 LGHNA, CDR2 YNFKEQ.

This chain links TRBV12-5 with TRBJ2-7; 10 bases are a match to TRBD1. The V gene end was trimmed by 1 base and the J gene end by 6 bases; junction bases not matched to a gene: 0. CDR3 length: 13 amino acids. Germline CDR1 is LGHNT and CDR2 is FRNRAP. The CDR3: CASGLGTGGEQYF. CDR3 sequence (DNA): TGTGCTAGTGGTTTGGGGACAGGGGGCGAGCAGTACTTC.

The chain is built from TRBV7-2 and TRBJ2-3, with D possibly TRBD1 on 5 matching bases. The V gene's germline CDR1 is SGHTA and CDR2 FQGNSA. This CDR3 comprises 15 residues. Trimming pared 1 base from V and 5 bases from J, leaving 13 bases between. Here the CDR3 DNA reads TGTGCCAGCAGCTTAGGGCAGCCAGGGCAAGATACGCAGTATTTT. Translating gives CASSLGQPGQDTQYF. Combining the CDR3 with reference TRBV7-2 and TRBJ2-3 gives the whole variable domain GAGVSQSPSNKVTEKGKDVELRCDPISGHTALYWYRQSLGQGLEFLIYFQGNSAPDKSGLPSDRFSAERTGGSVSTLTIQRTQQEDSAVYLCASSLGQPGQDTQYFGPGTRLTVL.

The rearrangement uses TRBV12-5 and TRBJ2-5; the match to TRBD2 covers 8 bases. Germline-derived CDR1 and CDR2 are LGHNT and FRNRAP. The CDR3 spans 15 residues. The ends lost 6 bases at V and 8 bases at J; junction bases unmatched: 14. The CDR3 loop is CASGRPNAAGVTQYF. CDR3 DNA: TGTGCTAGTGGCCGACCTAACGCAGCGGGAGTCACCCAGTACTTC. Full variable domain (remainder filled in from reference TRBV12-5 and TRBJ2-5): DARVTQTPRHKVTEMGQEVTMRCQPILGHNTVFWYRQTMMQGLELLAYFRNRAPLDDSGMPKDRFSAEMPDATLATLKIQPSEPRDSAVYFCASGRPNAAGVTQYFGPGTRLLVL.

This clonotype was observed a handful of times. The chain carries TRBV29-1 and TRBJ2-7, with D tentatively TRBD1 (5 bases). There are 11 residues in the CDR3. Trimming pared 4 bases from V and 6 bases from J, leaving 10 bases between. Looked up from germline, CDR1 is SQVTM and CDR2 is ANQGSEA. CDR3 in amino acids: CSVGNQGEQYF. The CDR3 region has the DNA TGCAGCGTTGGAAACCAGGGCGAGCAGTACTTC.

This clonotype was picked up a small number of times. The chain employs TRBV7-8 and TRBJ2-5; TRBD1 or TRBD2 may be the D gene (5 bases each). Germline CDR1 is SGHVS and CDR2 is FQNEAQ. The CDR3 is 15 residues long. Between the trimmed V and J ends, which lost 5 bases and 7 bases, there was a span of 20 bases. DNA of the CDR3: TGTGCCAGCAGCCTTCTAGCAGGGTCGGTGGGGACCCAGTACTTC. Its translation is CASSLLAGSVGTQYF. The full variable domain, rest sourced from reference TRBV7-8 and TRBJ2-5, is GAGVSQSPRYKVAKRGQDVALRCDPISGHVSLFWYQQALGQGPEFLTYFQNEAQLDKSGLPSDRFFAERPEGSVSTLKIQRTQQEDSAVYLCASSLLAGSVGTQYFGPGTRLLVL.

The rearrangement links TRBV7-2 to TRBJ2-7, with 7 bases that match TRBD1. The length of the CDR3 is 17 residues. Germline CDR1 SGHTA, CDR2 FQGNSA. V lost 4 bases and J lost 1; bases outside the gene matches: 13. The CDR3: CASSSPPRGRPSYEQYF. The CDR3 coding sequence is TGTGCCAGCAGCTCACCGCCTAGGGGGCGTCCTTCCTACGAGCAGTACTTC.

This clonotype showed up just a few times. V usage is TRBV9 and J usage is TRBJ2-7; 12 bases line up with TRBD1. J gave up 5 bases and V 3 bases, and 6 bases lay outside the gene matches. The CDR3 spans 15 residues. Per the germline V gene, CDR1 is SGDLS and CDR2 is YYNGEE. Written as DNA, the CDR3 is TGTGCCAGCAGCGGGGGGGACAGGGGGCGAAACGAGCAGTACTTC. The encoded protein is CASSGGDRGRNEQYF. The full variable domain, in which reference TRBV9 and TRBJ2-7 provide the parts outside the CDR3, is DSGVTQTPKHLITATGQRVTLRCSPRSGDLSVYWYQQSLDQGLQFLIQYYNGEERAKGNILERFSAQQFPDLHSELNLSSLELGDSALYFCASSGGDRGRNEQYFGPGTRLTVT.

The V and J genes are TRBV4-1 and TRBJ2-7; D gene unclear. The CDR3 has 14 amino acids. Germline V gene sequence: CDR1 MGHRA, CDR2 YSYEKL. Trimming pared 1 base from V and 0 bases from J, leaving 7 bases between. CDR3 region: CASSQVVSSYEQYF. The CDR3, as DNA: TGCGCCAGCAGCCAAGTGGTCAGCTCCTACGAGCAGTACTTC.

In its sample, this clonotype was seen a few times. The chain has TRBV27 and TRBJ2-1; 12 positions agree with TRBD2. V lost 3 bases to trimming and J lost 5 bases; unmatched junction nucleotides: 8. Germline loops: CDR1 MNHEY, CDR2 SMNVEV (reference sequence). The CDR3 consists of 17 residues. The CDR3 reads CASSFQILAGGNNEQFF. For the CDR3, the DNA is TGTGCCAGCAGTTTTCAAATACTAGCGGGAGGCAACAATGAGCAGTTCTTC.

This clonotype was detected only a few times. This chain uses TRBV6-1 with TRBJ2-1; D is uncertain. The ends were cut back, 6 bases at V and 4 bases at J, with 13 bases in the middle. Germline values: CDR1 MNHNS, CDR2 SASEGT. The CDR3 extends over 14 amino acids. The CDR3 reads CASSRTERYNEQFF. As DNA, the CDR3 is TGTGCCAGCAGCCGGACGGAGAGGTACAATGAGCAGTTCTTC.

Regarding this clonotype: As the CDR3 is not closed by the conserved phenylalanine or tryptophan, this likely results from a read error. It is unclear where the CDR3 begins or ends on the DNA, so no DNA is shown, and the CDR3 is as TCRdb lists it. The gene calls are TRBV4-1 and TRBJ2-1; TRBD2, the table's D call, lacks a check against the DNA. The CDR3 is 13 amino acids long, termini counted. Germline V CDR1 and CDR2: MGHRA, YSYEKL. The CDR3 region is CASSQLAGGPSSI.

This clonotype was counted at least ten times. The CDR3 DNA sequence: TGTGCCAGCAGGCCGAGGGGGGCGGGCCAAGAGACCCAGTACTTC. As protein: CASRPRGAGQETQYF. V gene TRBV27 combines with J gene TRBJ2-5; D is tentatively TRBD1 or TRBD2 (6 bases each). Trimming left V 6 bases short and J 1 base short, with 15 bases between. The CDR3 covers 15 residues. Germline values: CDR1 MNHEY, CDR2 SMNVEV (reference sequence).

This chain joins TRBV30 and TRBJ2-5; D may match TRBD1 or TRBD2 (5 bases each). Trimming removed 3 bases from V and 1 base from J, with 15 bases in between. The CDR3 spans 15 residues. The germline V gene has CDR1 GTSNPN and CDR2 SVGIG (reference sequence). The CDR3 DNA is TGTGCCTGGAGACCGAACCTGGGGACCCAAGAGACCCAGTACTTC. It specifies CAWRPNLGTQETQYF.

The chain links TRBV7-9 to TRBJ2-7; 9 nucleotides align to TRBD1. V lost 5 bases, J lost 3 bases, and 8 bases stayed unmatched. From germline, CDR1 is SEHNR and CDR2 FQNEAQ (reference sequence). The CDR3 runs 15 residues. In DNA, the CDR3 is TGTGCCAGCAGCGTGGGACAGGGAGGGGTCTACGAGCAGTACTTC. This sequence encodes CASSVGQGGVYEQYF.

This clonotype was observed a few times. The CDR3 DNA is TGTGCCAGCAGCTTAGCACTCAGGGGCACCGGGGAGCTGTTTTTT. It specifies CASSLALRGTGELFF. The genes are TRBV7-2 and TRBJ2-2; tentative D call: TRBD1 (6 bases). CDR1 and CDR2 (germline): SGHTA, FQGNSA. The CDR3 extends over 15 amino acids. V lost 0 bases and J lost 4, with 9 bases in between.

The rearrangement joins TRBV2 to TRBJ1-1; possible D gene TRBD1, 6 bases. In germline, CDR1 is SNHLY, CDR2 FYNNEI. Trimming shortened V by 1 base and J by 11 bases, and 14 bases separated the two germline ends. CDR3 length: 13 residues. The CDR3 reads CASSEGGRGWAFF. The CDR3 DNA follows: TGTGCCAGCAGTGAAGGGGGCAGGGGCTGGGCTTTCTTT.

This clonotype was observed many times. V usage is TRBV7-9 and J usage is TRBJ1-1; D not resolved. Germline CDR1 SEHNR, CDR2 FQNEAQ (reference sequence). The CDR3 has 14 amino acids. Trimming took 7 bases from V and 4 from J, leaving 16 bases between them. CDR3 nucleotide sequence: TGTGCCAGCACCATGCGGGAGGATGGCACTGAAGCTTTCTTT. It translates to CASTMREDGTEAFF. The full variable domain, completed using reference TRBV7-9 and TRBJ1-1, is DTGVSQNPRHKITKRGQNVTFRCDPISEHNRLYWYRQTLGQGPEFLTYFQNEAQLEKSRLLSDRFSAERPKGSFSTLEIQRTEQGDSAMYLCASTMREDGTEAFFGQGTRLTVV.

The V and J genes are TRBV20-1 and TRBJ1-2, with a possible D match to TRBD1 (6 bases). Trimming stripped 6 bases from V and 2 bases from J, with 16 bases between. This CDR3 is built from 14 residues. Per the germline V gene, CDR1 is DFQATT and CDR2 is SNEGSKA (reference sequence). The CDR3: CSAQKDSSNYGYTF. In DNA, the CDR3 is TGCAGTGCCCAGAAGGACAGTTCGAACTATGGCTACACCTTC.

This clonotype was seen a few times. CDR3 amino acids: CASSSRTGGGFNEQFF. CDR3 DNA: TGTGCCAGCAGCTCCCGGACAGGGGGTGGATTCAATGAGCAGTTCTTC. The chain employs TRBV7-9 and TRBJ2-1; the match to TRBD1 covers 10 bases. V was pared by 4 bases and J by 6 bases, with 9 bases of the junction left unmatched. Germline CDR1 is SEHNR and CDR2 is FQNEAQ (reference sequence). This CDR3 region has 16 residues.

The gene calls are TRBV14 and TRBJ2-7; D remains unclear. The CDR3 sequence is 13 residues long. CDR1 and CDR2 (germline): SGHDN, FVKESK. Trimming shortened V by 4 bases and J by 4 bases, and 11 bases separated the two germline ends. The CDR3 loop reads CASSPTFTYEQYF. In DNA, the CDR3 is TGTGCCAGCAGCCCCACTTTTACTTACGAGCAGTACTTC.

This clonotype was picked up a small number of times. The chain combines TRBV7-9 with TRBJ2-5, with 8 nucleotides matching TRBD2. CDR1 is SEHNR, CDR2 FQNEAQ, per germline (reference sequence). The CDR3 is 16 residues long. After removal of 2 bases from V and 2 bases from J, the junction contained 7 bases not matched to a gene. The CDR3 nucleotides are TGTGCCAGCAGCTTATTATCGGGGGGGCCGCAAGAGACCCAGTACTTC. Translated, it gives CASSLLSGGPQETQYF.

This clonotype was detected a few times. The chain couples TRBV29-1 to TRBJ2-5; TRBD1 or TRBD2 may be the D gene (5 bases each). V shed 7 bases and J shed 0 bases, with 6 bases lying between them. In germline, CDR1 is SQVTM, CDR2 ANQGSEA. The CDR3 is 11 residues long. The CDR3: CSGGHQETQYF. CDR3 nucleotide sequence: TGCAGCGGGGGACACCAAGAGACCCAGTACTTC.

This chain uses TRBV7-9 with TRBJ2-3; no firm D call. The CDR3 covers 14 residues. V lost 5 bases and J lost 4, with 13 bases in between. Germline CDR1 is SEHNR and CDR2 is FQNEAQ (reference sequence). The CDR3 loop is CASSPGLSADTQYF. The CDR3 bases are TGTGCCAGCAGCCCCGGTCTGAGCGCAGATACGCAGTATTTT.

Only a few counts were recorded for this clonotype. The V call is TRBV28, the J call TRBJ1-4; D gene ambiguous. The CDR3 covers 12 residues. The germline CDR1 and CDR2 sequences are MDHEN and SYDVKM. V was shortened by 4 bases and J by 8 bases, with 8 bases between the two germline ends. This CDR3 reads CASSSGREKLFF. The CDR3 DNA follows: TGTGCCAGCAGTTCAGGAAGGGAAAAACTGTTTTTT.

This clonotype was found many times. This chain connects TRBV29-1 to TRBJ2-5; D is unresolved. Per the germline V gene, CDR1 is SQVTM and CDR2 is ANQGSEA. The V and J ends lost 5 bases and 3 bases respectively, with 19 bases between them. This CDR3 region has 15 residues. The CDR3 region is CSVSLPGRLKETQYF. CDR3 bases: TGCAGCGTTTCTCTACCTGGGCGGCTAAAAGAGACCCAGTACTTC. The variable domain in full, completed from reference TRBV29-1 and TRBJ2-5, reads SAVISQKPSRDICQRGTSLTIQCQVDSQVTMMFWYRQQPGQSLTLIATANQGSEATYESGFVIDKFPISRPNLTFSTLTVSNMSPEDSSIYLCSVSLPGRLKETQYFGPGTRLLVL.